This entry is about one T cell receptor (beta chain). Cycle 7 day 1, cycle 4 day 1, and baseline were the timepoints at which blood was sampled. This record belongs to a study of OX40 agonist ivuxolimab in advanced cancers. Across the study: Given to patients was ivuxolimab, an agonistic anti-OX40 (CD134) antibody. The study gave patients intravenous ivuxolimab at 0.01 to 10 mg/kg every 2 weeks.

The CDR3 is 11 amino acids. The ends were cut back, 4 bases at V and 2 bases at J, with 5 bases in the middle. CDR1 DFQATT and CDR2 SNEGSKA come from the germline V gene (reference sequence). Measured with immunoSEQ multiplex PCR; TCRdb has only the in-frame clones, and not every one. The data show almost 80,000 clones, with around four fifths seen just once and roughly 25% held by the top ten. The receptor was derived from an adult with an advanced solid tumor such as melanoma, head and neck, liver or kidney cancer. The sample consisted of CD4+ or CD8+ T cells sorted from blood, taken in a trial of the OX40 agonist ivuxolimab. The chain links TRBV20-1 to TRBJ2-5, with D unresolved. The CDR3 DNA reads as TGCAGTGCTACGCCTCAAGAGACCCAGTACTTC. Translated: CSATPQETQYF.